A selection of T cell receptor beta chains follows, all from one sample in a study of CXCR4 blockade with PD-1 therapy in pancreatic cancer. Measured with immunoSEQ multiplex PCR; TCRdb has only the in-frame clones, and not every one. The profile shows about 7,400 clones, around 50% of them singletons. Material for sequencing was tumor tissue. The receptors were gathered from a human donor with pancreatic ductal adenocarcinoma. CDR3s include the opening cysteine and the closing phenylalanine or tryptophan. Fields, in order: clone size, CDR3 length, J gene, D gene, V gene, CDR3 protein, CDR3 DNA. D genes are given only for firm matches. Part of the rows lack a size; the others show once, few, many or a class for expanded clones.

>few|15|TRBJ1-1|TRBD1|TRBV6-7
CASSRTGTGGTEAFF
TGTGCCAGCAGTCGAACCGGGACAGGGGGCACTGAAGCTTTCTTT
>.|13|TRBJ2-7|TRBD2|TRBV28
CATRTSGGYEQYF
TGTGCCACAAGGACTAGCGGGGGCTACGAGCAGTACTTC
>.|16|TRBJ1-2|TRBD1|TRBV6-8
CASSYTGTGRGLGYTF
TGTGCCAGCAGTTATACCGGGACAGGCAGAGGGTTGGGCTACACCTTC
>.|14|TRBJ1-1|.|TRBV12-5
CASGPRASGTEAFF
TGTGCTAGTGGTCCCCGGGCCAGTGGCACTGAAGCTTTCTTT
>.|12|TRBJ2-7|.|TRBV28
CASTGTTYEQYF
TGTGCCAGTACCGGGACCACCTACGAGCAGTACTTC
>few|14|TRBJ1-4|.|TRBV23-1
CASSYRDRDAKLFF
TGCGCCAGCAGCTACCGGGACCGAGACGCAAAACTGTTTTTT
>.|14|TRBJ1-1|TRBD1|TRBV12-5
CASNQQGGNTEAFF
TGTGCCAGCAACCAACAGGGGGGGAACACTGAAGCTTTCTTT
>once|13|TRBJ1-1|TRBD1|TRBV18
CASSRTGNTEAFF
TGTGCCAGCTCACGGACAGGGAACACTGAAGCTTTCTTT
>.|13|TRBJ2-7|.|TRBV6-7
CASSYPGDYEQYF
TGTGCCAGCAGTTACCCGGGAGACTACGAGCAGTACTTC
>.|12|TRBJ1-1|.|TRBV19
CASRTGNTEAFF
TGTGCCAGTAGGACAGGGAACACTGAAGCTTTCTTT
>.|16|TRBJ2-2|.|TRBV1
CASALGTVGVGGELFF
TGCGCCAGCGCGTTAGGGACAGTAGGAGTAGGCGGGGAGCTGTTTTTT
>.|14|TRBJ2-7|.|TRBV28
CASSSWAESYEQYF
TGTGCCAGCTCCTCTTGGGCGGAGTCCTACGAGCAGTACTTC
>.|15|TRBJ2-3|.|TRBV6-7
CASSDRQVSTDTQYF
TGTGCCAGCAGCGATCGGCAGGTCAGCACAGATACGCAGTATTTT
>.|15|TRBJ2-5|TRBD2|TRBV6-7
CASSTLAGGGETQYF
TGTGCCAGCAGTACTTTAGCGGGGGGCGGGGAGACCCAGTACTTC
>few|15|TRBJ1-1|.|TRBV15
CATSRDAFLNTEAFF
TGTGCCACCAGCCGTGACGCCTTTTTGAACACTGAAGCTTTCTTT
>few|16|TRBJ2-7|TRBD2|TRBV18
CASSLGIAGATYEQYF
TGTGCCAGCTCACTAGGGATAGCGGGAGCAACTTACGAGCAGTACTTC
>few|15|TRBJ2-5|.|TRBV11-3
CASSTTDRPQETQYF
TGTGCCAGCAGCACGACAGACAGGCCCCAAGAGACCCAGTACTTC
>.|14|TRBJ1-6|.|TRBV19
CASTPRGYNSPLHF
TGTGCCAGTACGCCACGGGGGTATAATTCACCCCTCCACTTT
>.|15|TRBJ2-5|.|TRBV6-8
CASSVILSGQETQYF
TGTGCCAGCAGTGTAATCTTAAGCGGACAAGAGACCCAGTACTTC
>.|16|TRBJ1-1|TRBD1|TRBV18
CASSPPGQTWNTEAFF
TGTGCCAGCTCCCCTCCGGGACAGACTTGGAACACTGAAGCTTTCTTT
>.|13|TRBJ2-7|TRBD1|TRBV28
CASGLAGGYEQYF
TGTGCCAGCGGGTTGGCAGGGGGCTACGAGCAGTACTTC
>.|14|TRBJ2-5|.|TRBV30
CAWSVRSLQETQYF
TGTGCCTGGAGTGTCCGCTCACTCCAAGAGACCCAGTACTTC
>few|17|TRBJ2-3|TRBD2|TRBV5-1
CASSPGLAGGLTDTQYF
TGCGCCAGCAGCCCGGGACTAGCGGGAGGGCTGACAGATACGCAGTATTTT
>few|15|TRBJ2-4|.|TRBV30
CAWSAVVLAKNIQYF
TGTGCCTGGAGCGCAGTTGTACTAGCCAAAAACATTCAGTACTTC
>.|14|TRBJ2-5|.|TRBV15
CATSQGGEGETQYF
TGTGCCACCAGTCAGGGGGGTGAGGGAGAGACCCAGTACTTC
>.|15|TRBJ1-1|.|TRBV19
CASSPLGDTNTEAFF
TGTGCCAGTAGTCCCCTAGGGGATACGAACACTGAAGCTTTCTTT
>few|14|TRBJ1-6|TRBD1|TRBV6-8
CASSYSGQLSPLHF
TGTGCCAGCAGTTATTCGGGACAGCTATCACCCCTCCACTTT
>.|17|TRBJ2-3|.|TRBV18
CASSPRGARRSTDTQYF
TGTGCCAGCTCACCAAGGGGGGCCAGGAGAAGCACAGATACGCAGTATTTT
>.|14|TRBJ1-5|TRBD1|TRBV18
CASSPGTGGQPQHF
TGTGCCAGCTCACCTGGGACAGGGGGTCAGCCCCAGCATTTT
>.|14|TRBJ2-1|.|TRBV28
CASSPIGLGNEQFF
TGTGCCAGCAGCCCAATAGGACTGGGCAATGAGCAGTTCTTC
>.|14|TRBJ2-1|TRBD2|TRBV28
CASRRAGASTEQFF
TGTGCCAGCAGACGAGCGGGGGCCAGCACTGAGCAGTTCTTC
>.|19|TRBJ2-3|TRBD2|TRBV18
CASSPPIGSGRALADTQYF
TGTGCCAGCTCACCACCTATCGGTAGCGGGAGGGCCCTCGCAGATACGCAGTATTTT
>.|16|TRBJ2-2|.|TRBV7-1
CASSVRDAPTTGELFF
TGTGCCAGCAGCGTCCGGGACGCACCAACCACCGGGGAGCTGTTTTTT
>.|13|TRBJ2-3|TRBD2|TRBV19
CASTSSGRDTQYF
TGTGCCAGTACCTCGAGCGGGAGGGATACGCAGTATTTT
>.|16|TRBJ1-3|.|TRBV19
CASSISPSRSGNTIYF
TGTGCCAGTAGTATCTCTCCATCGCGCTCTGGAAACACCATATATTTT
>few|13|TRBJ1-2|.|TRBV30
CARREGLGDGYTF
TGTGCACGGAGAGAGGGGTTGGGGGATGGCTACACCTTC
>.|15|TRBJ1-1|.|TRBV4-1
CASSQEGGRRTEAFF
TGCGCCAGCAGCCAAGAGGGAGGGAGGAGGACTGAAGCTTTCTTT
>.|16|TRBJ1-5|TRBD1|TRBV19
CASKAGQGSSNQPQHF
TGTGCCAGTAAAGCGGGACAGGGGAGTAGCAATCAGCCCCAGCATTTT
>.|14|TRBJ2-2|.|TRBV5-1
CASSWRGGAGELFF
TGCGCCAGCAGCTGGAGAGGGGGTGCCGGGGAGCTGTTTTTT
>few|14|TRBJ2-3|TRBD2|TRBV2
CASGLAGSTDTQYF
TGTGCCAGCGGACTAGCGGGGTCCACAGATACGCAGTATTTT
>.|16|TRBJ2-1|TRBD2|TRBV9
CASSVAPSGGAYEQFF
TGTGCCAGCAGCGTAGCCCCTAGCGGGGGGGCATATGAGCAGTTCTTC
>.|16|TRBJ1-6|.|TRBV6-8
CASSYADSSYNSPLHF
TGTGCCAGCAGTTACGCGGACAGCTCCTATAATTCACCCCTCCACTTT
>.|13|TRBJ1-4|TRBD1|TRBV6-8
CAIRGDSREKLFF
TGTGCCATCAGGGGGGACAGCCGGGAAAAACTGTTTTTT
>few|17|TRBJ2-2|TRBD2|TRBV9
CASSLSLAEGSTGELFF
TGTGCCAGCAGCCTCTCGCTAGCGGAGGGGAGCACCGGGGAGCTGTTTTTT
>.|15|TRBJ2-3|.|TRBV18
CASSPVGGRADTQYF
TGTGCCAGCTCACCGGTCGGGGGGCGGGCAGATACGCAGTATTTT
>few|14|TRBJ2-3|.|TRBV11-3
CASSRVAHQDTQYF
TGTGCCAGCAGCCGGGTAGCCCACCAGGATACGCAGTATTTT
>few|14|TRBJ2-5|TRBD2|TRBV11-3
CASSRTSGEGTQYF
TGTGCCAGCAGCCGGACTAGCGGGGAGGGGACCCAGTACTTC
>.|13|TRBJ1-1|TRBD1|TRBV28
CASIGTVNTEAFF
TGTGCCAGCATAGGGACAGTGAACACTGAAGCTTTCTTT
>.|15|TRBJ1-5|.|TRBV16
CASSQGTSRNQPQHF
TGTGCCAGCAGCCAAGGGACAAGTAGGAATCAGCCCCAGCATTTT
>.|16|TRBJ2-2|.|TRBV28
CASSLLSATNTGELFF
TGTGCCAGCAGTTTATTATCAGCCACGAACACCGGGGAGCTGTTTTTT
>few|15|TRBJ2-5|.|TRBV11-3
CASSSPTINKETQYF
TGTGCCAGCAGCTCCCCCACGATCAATAAAGAGACCCAGTACTTC
>once|18|TRBJ2-5|TRBD2|TRBV4-1
CASSQEFPGGGTQETQYF
TGCGCCAGCAGCCAAGAATTCCCGGGAGGTGGGACCCAAGAGACCCAGTACTTC
>.|17|TRBJ1-5|TRBD1|TRBV19
CASSRGQGIRSNQPQHF
TGTGCCAGTAGTAGGGGACAGGGTATCAGGAGCAATCAGCCCCAGCATTTT